Presented here are 21 T cell receptor beta chains from one specimen sequenced in a study of blood T cell repertoires in COVID-19. This table comes from immunoSEQ multiplex PCR, and its TCRdb copy is limited to in-frame clones, with some not included. The sample lists approximately 250,000 clones; roughly 88% were seen once. Sequencing was done on a sample of peripheral blood. These receptors were collected from a woman older than 75 with COVID-19, enrolled during active disease.

This rearrangement joins TRBV3-1 (or the pseudogene TRBV3-2) to TRBJ1-5; D is possibly TRBD1 (5 bases). The CDR3 spans 13 residues. Germline assignment: CDR1 LGHDT and CDR2 YNNKEL (reference sequence). V lost 2 bases, J lost 6 bases, and 8 bases lay in between. This CDR3 reads CASSQWGVQPQHF. CDR3 DNA sequence: TGTGCCAGCAGCCAATGGGGGGTTCAGCCCCAGCATTTT.

The rearrangement joins TRBV7-2 to TRBJ2-2; D is ambiguous. The germline gives CDR1 SGHTA, CDR2 FQGNSA. This CDR3 spans 11 amino acids. Trimming took off 6 bases at V and 5 bases at J, with 4 bases between the two ends. CDR3 in DNA: TGTGCCAGCAGGAGAACCGGGGAGCTGTTTTTT. Encoded protein: CASRRTGELFF.

This chain connects TRBV7-2 to TRBJ1-3; TRBD1 might be the D (5 bases). Germline-derived CDR1 and CDR2 are SGHTA and FQGNSA. Trimming took 3 bases from V and 2 from J, leaving 11 bases between them. The length of the CDR3 is 15 residues. The CDR3 region has the DNA TGTGCCAGCAGCTTCTCAAGGGGCCCTGGAAACACCATATATTTT. As protein: CASSFSRGPGNTIYF.

V gene TRBV6-2 or TRBV6-3 combines with J gene TRBJ1-2; TRBD1 might be the D (6 bases). Trimming left V 6 bases short and J 4 bases short, with 18 bases between. Per the germline V gene, CDR1 is MNHEY and CDR2 is SVGEGT. The CDR3 extends over 15 amino acids. The CDR3 sequence: CASSTRAQGSYGYTF. As DNA, the CDR3 is TGTGCCAGCAGCACGCGGGCACAGGGAAGCTATGGCTACACCTTC.

CDR3 DNA: TGTGCCAGCAGCTCGGACATGGGTCAGCCCCAGCATTTT. Protein: CASSSDMGQPQHF. The chain links TRBV9 to TRBJ1-5; a weak D match, TRBD1 (5 bases). Germline assignment: CDR1 SGDLS and CDR2 YYNGEE. Trimming shortened V by 4 bases and J by 6 bases, and 11 bases separated the two germline ends. This CDR3 is built from 13 residues. The full variable domain, rest sourced from reference TRBV9 and TRBJ1-5, is DSGVTQTPKHLITATGQRVTLRCSPRSGDLSVYWYQQSLDQGLQFLIQYYNGEERAKGNILERFSAQQFPDLHSELNLSSLELGDSALYFCASSSDMGQPQHFGDGTRLSIL.

The chain has TRBV7-2 and TRBJ2-2, with 8 bases matching TRBD2. This CDR3 comprises 15 residues. Germline-derived CDR1 and CDR2 are SGHTA and FQGNSA. V was clipped by 6 bases and J by 4 bases; unmatched bases: 7. The CDR3 here is CASRPGGAGTGELFF. The CDR3 DNA reads TGTGCCAGCAGACCCGGGGGGGCAGGCACCGGGGAGCTGTTTTTT.

This clone was detected a few times. The V call is TRBV12-5, the J call TRBJ1-2, with D unresolved. The V end lost 4 bases, the J end lost 8 bases, and 14 bases lay between the germline ends. The CDR3 covers 13 residues. The germline CDR1 and CDR2 sequences are LGHNT and FRNRAP. The CDR3 DNA reads TGTGCTAGTGGTTCGGTTTTTACGGGGGGCTACACCTTC. Protein product: CASGSVFTGGYTF.

The chain carries TRBV18 and TRBJ1-1, with D uncertain. The CDR3 is made up of 13 amino acids. The V gene lost 0 bases and the J gene lost 7 bases, with 9 bases spanning the gap. Germline CDR1 KGHSH, CDR2 LQKENI. Here the CDR3 DNA reads TGTGCCAGCTCACCACCCTACGGGAGTGAAGCTTTCTTT. Its protein is CASSPPYGSEAFF.

CDR3: CASLNGGIRGDTQYF. The CDR3 bases are TGCGCCAGCCTCAACGGGGGAATTCGTGGAGATACGCAGTATTTT. This chain joins TRBV5-1 and TRBJ2-3, with a tentative D call TRBD2 (6 bases). From germline, CDR1 is SGHRS and CDR2 YFSETQ. The CDR3 is 15 residues long. V was shortened by 7 bases and J by 5 bases, with 20 bases between the two germline ends.

V gene TRBV7-9 combines with J gene TRBJ1-2; 7 bases are shared with TRBD1. V gave up 0 bases and J gave up 7 bases; unmatched junction bases: 11. CDR3 size: 16 residues. Germline V gene data show CDR1 as SEHNR and CDR2 as FQNEAQ (reference sequence). The CDR3 nucleotides read TGTGCCAGCAGCTTAGCGGCAGGGGGAGTGAATGGTGGCTACACCTTC. Amino acid sequence: CASSLAAGGVNGGYTF. The full variable domain, its missing parts supplied by reference TRBV7-9 and TRBJ1-2, is DTGVSQNPRHKITKRGQNVTFRCDPISEHNRLYWYRQTLGQGPEFLTYFQNEAQLEKSRLLSDRFSAERPKGSFSTLEIQRTEQGDSAMYLCASSLAAGGVNGGYTFGSGTRLTVV.

Ten or more counts support this clone. This rearrangement joins TRBV3-1 (or the pseudogene TRBV3-2) to TRBJ2-5; D not resolved. V lost 0 bases, J lost 5 bases, and 7 bases lay in between. The CDR3 spans 13 residues. Germline V CDR1 and CDR2: LGHDT, YNNKEL (reference sequence). The CDR3 DNA is TGTGCCAGCAGCCAAGAGGCTAGGGAGACCCAGTACTTC. It encodes CASSQEARETQYF.

The V and J genes are TRBV11-2 and TRBJ2-5; TRBD2 might be the D (6 bases). This CDR3 has 12 residues. CDR1 SGHAT and CDR2 FQNNGV come from the germline V gene. V was shortened by 3 bases and J by 5 bases, with 7 bases between the two germline ends. CDR3 DNA sequence: TGTGCCAGCAGCTTTGGGGGGGAGACCCAGTACTTC. This translates into CASSFGGETQYF. Variable domain in full (rest from reference TRBV11-2 and TRBJ2-5): EAGVAQSPRYKIIEKRQSVAFWCNPISGHATLYWYQQILGQGPKLLIQFQNNGVVDDSQLPKDRFSAERLKGVDSTLKIQPAKLEDSAVYLCASSFGGETQYFGPGTRLLVL.

There are a few counts of this clone. The V and J genes are TRBV6-5 and TRBJ2-1; 8 bases map to TRBD1. Germline trimming cut 6 bases from V and 4 bases from J; bases unmatched to any gene: 8. CDR1 is MNHEY and CDR2 is SVGAGI in the germline V gene. CDR3 length equals 15 residues. For the CDR3, the DNA is TGTGCCAGCAGCTCTGACAGGGGATCATACAATGAGCAGTTCTTC. Translating gives CASSSDRGSYNEQFF.

This sequence joins TRBV3-1 (or the pseudogene TRBV3-2) and TRBJ1-2; D gene uncertain. Germline-derived CDR1 and CDR2 are LGHDT and YNNKEL (reference sequence). The CDR3 has 16 residues. Trimming pared 1 base from V and 0 bases from J, leaving 12 bases between. The CDR3 protein is CASSQVDPRTNYGYTF. CDR3 nucleotides: TGTGCCAGCAGCCAAGTAGATCCAAGAACTAACTATGGCTACACCTTC.

V and J are TRBV7-2 and TRBJ2-7, with D possibly TRBD2 on 6 matching bases. This CDR3 spans 15 amino acids. Germline V gene sequence: CDR1 SGHTA, CDR2 FQGNSA. Trimming took off 2 bases at V and 4 bases at J, with 15 bases between the two ends. In DNA form, the CDR3 reads TGTGCCAGCAGCTTACACGGGACTCTAGTTTACGAGCAGTACTTC. Amino acids: CASSLHGTLVYEQYF.

The V gene is TRBV6-6, the J gene TRBJ2-1, with 14 bases lining up with TRBD2. The CDR3 consists of 17 residues. In germline, CDR1 is MNHNY, CDR2 SVGAGI (reference sequence). The J segment lost 8 bases and the V segment lost 5 bases, leaving 11 bases of the junction unmatched. The CDR3 sequence is CASSPVGLAGGPDEQFF. The CDR3 DNA reads TGTGCCAGCAGTCCAGTAGGACTAGCGGGGGGTCCAGATGAGCAGTTCTTC.

The chain uses TRBV3-1 (or the pseudogene TRBV3-2) and TRBJ2-5, with D tentatively TRBD1 (5 bases). The germline CDR1 and CDR2 sequences are LGHDT and YNNKEL (reference sequence). V lost 1 base to trimming and J lost 4 bases, with 16 bases between them. The CDR3 loop spans 16 amino acids. The chain's CDR3 is CASSQVGIGQRETQYF. CDR3 bases: TGTGCCAGCAGCCAAGTGGGGATAGGACAACGAGAGACCCAGTACTTC.

This chain connects TRBV28 to TRBJ2-1; TRBD2 matches 12 bases. Germline V lookup: CDR1 MDHEN, CDR2 SYDVKM. V lost 1 base, J lost 3 bases, and 4 bases stayed unmatched. The length of the CDR3 is 17 residues. DNA for the CDR3: TGTGCCAGCAGTTTATCCGGACTAGCGGGGCTCTACAATGAGCAGTTCTTC. Protein sequence: CASSLSGLAGLYNEQFF.

This clone was counted only a few times. CDR3 residues: CASTGTFGNTIYF. CDR3 DNA: TGTGCCAGCACCGGGACTTTTGGAAACACCATATATTTT. This chain joins TRBV2 and TRBJ1-3; weak D call: TRBD1 (5 bases). V was trimmed by 7 bases and J by 3 bases, leaving 10 bases between them. Germline V gives CDR1 SNHLY, CDR2 FYNNEI. This CDR3 spans 13 amino acids. The whole variable domain, remainder taken from reference TRBV2 and TRBJ1-3, is EPEVTQTPSHQVTQMGQEVILRCVPISNHLYFYWYRQILGQKVEFLVSFYNNEISEKSEIFDDQFSVERPDGSNFTLKIRSTKLEDSAMYFCASTGTFGNTIYFGEGSWLTVV.

The rearrangement joins TRBV20-1 to TRBJ1-4; D is unclear. The CDR3 sequence is 11 residues long. Trimming took off 2 bases at V and 7 bases at J, with 5 bases between the two ends. Germline values: CDR1 DFQATT, CDR2 SNEGSKA (reference sequence). CDR3 region: CSARSVEKLFF. CDR3 nucleotide sequence: TGCAGTGCTAGATCTGTTGAAAAACTGTTTTTT.

V is TRBV9 and J is TRBJ1-2; D is possibly TRBD1 (5 bases). The CDR3 runs to 15 residues. Trimming removed 4 bases at V and 0 bases at J, with 13 bases between. Germline CDR1 and CDR2: SGDLS and YYNGEE. The CDR3 DNA reads as TGTGCCAGCAGCCCAGAGGCAGGGACTAACTATGGCTACACCTTC. It is translated as CASSPEAGTNYGYTF.